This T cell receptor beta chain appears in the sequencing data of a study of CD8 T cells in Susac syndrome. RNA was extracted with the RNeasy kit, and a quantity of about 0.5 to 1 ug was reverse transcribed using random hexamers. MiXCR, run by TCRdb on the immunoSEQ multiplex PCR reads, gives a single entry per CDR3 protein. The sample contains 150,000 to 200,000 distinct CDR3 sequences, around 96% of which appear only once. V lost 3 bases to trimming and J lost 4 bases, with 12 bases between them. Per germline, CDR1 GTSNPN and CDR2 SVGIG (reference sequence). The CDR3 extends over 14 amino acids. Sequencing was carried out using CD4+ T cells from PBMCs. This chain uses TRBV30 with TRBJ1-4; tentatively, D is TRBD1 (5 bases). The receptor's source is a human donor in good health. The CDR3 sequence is CAWRKGNLNEKLFF. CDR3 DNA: TGTGCCTGGAGGAAGGGGAATCTTAATGAAAAACTGTTTTTT. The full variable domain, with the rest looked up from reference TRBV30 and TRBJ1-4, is SQTIHQWPATLVQPVGSPLSLECTVEGTSNPNLYWYRQAAGRGLQLLFYSVGIGQISSEVPQNLSASRPQDRQFILSSKKLLLSDSGFYLCAWRKGNLNEKLFFGSGTQLSVL.